The present T cell receptor beta chain was sequenced within a study of tumor-infiltrating lymphocytes in primary liver carcinoma. From about 19-30 mg of unsorted bulk tissue, DNA and RNA were co-extracted together. The CDR3 contains 15 residues. V was pared by 6 bases and J by 0 bases, with 12 bases between. Germline V gene lookup returns CDR1 MNHNY and CDR2 SVGAGI (reference sequence). Study-level points and caveats: Tumor specimens were characterized by a significantly higher top-250-clone fraction than blood (p = 0.039).

As concerns this clonotype: The target antigen is unknown.

A constant-region primer served to make TCR beta cDNA from approximately 490 ng total RNA. Slightly modified ARM-PCR, run as three nested multiplex PCR rounds, produced the TCR beta libraries. The opening two PCR rounds, 10 cycles each, paired TRBV1-TRBV30 forward primers with a C-beta reverse primer. TCRdb reprocessed the multiplex PCR reads via MiXCR and lists one record per CDR3 protein. The sample carries about 64,000 distinct CDR3 sequences, about two thirds recorded once. The chain uses TRBV6-6 and TRBJ1-3; D is ambiguous. The sequenced sample was liver tumor tissue from sampling region 4. Indicated subset: tumor region T4, right-lateral pole. The source is a man aged 35 to 55 with primary liver carcinoma and hepatitis B virus infection. CDR3 in amino acids: CASSQEASSGNTIYF. The CDR3 DNA sequence: TGTGCCAGCAGCCAAGAAGCGTCCTCTGGAAACACCATATATTTT.